This entry lists 17 T cell receptor beta chains sequenced from one sample in a study of blood T cell repertoires in COVID-19 (dated by TCRdb to 2020 to 2022). The receptor library was made with the immunoSEQ multiplex PCR assay. As stored in TCRdb, this immuneACCESS dataset retains in-frame rearrangements with V and J assigned. A fraction of the clones does not appear; measured against another copy, unresolved V genes explain less than half of the discrepancy, and the remainder lacks a known reason. A total of about 57,000 clones appear in this sample, about 80% of them only once. Together, the top ten hold more than 30% of the sample. The source material was peripheral blood. The receptors here all came from a human donor in a cohort sampled during active COVID-19.

The chain combines TRBV6-5 with TRBJ2-7, with TRBD1 matching over 8 bases. The CDR3 is made up of 14 amino acids. Unmatched junction bases numbered 4, after V lost 4 bases and J lost 2 bases. The germline V gene encodes CDR1 MNHEY and CDR2 SVGAGI. The CDR3 reads CASSSRQGTYEQYF. For the CDR3, the DNA is TGTGCCAGCAGTTCGCGACAGGGGACCTACGAGCAGTACTTC.

The table lists this clone with a count of one. The chain couples TRBV3-1 (or the pseudogene TRBV3-2) to TRBJ2-1; 8 nucleotides align to TRBD2. This CDR3 spans 15 amino acids. The germline V gene encodes CDR1 LGHDT and CDR2 YNNKEL (reference sequence). The ends lost 1 base at V and 7 bases at J; junction bases unmatched: 6. The DNA of the CDR3 is TGTGCCAGCAGCCAAGCCAGCGGGAGAAAAAATGAGCAGTTCTTC. This codes for CASSQASGRKNEQFF.

This chain connects TRBV4-1 to TRBJ2-7; D gene unclear. The CDR3 length is 15 residues. V shed 4 bases and J shed 3 bases, with 16 bases lying between them. Per the germline V gene, CDR1 is MGHRA and CDR2 is YSYEKL. Here the CDR3 DNA reads TGCGCCAGCAGCCCTGCCCCTGCGCCTTTCTACGAGCAGTACTTC. This codes for CASSPAPAPFYEQYF.

V is TRBV6-2 or TRBV6-3 and J is TRBJ1-5, with a possible D match to TRBD1 (5 bases). V lost 5 bases to trimming and J lost 1 base, with 15 bases between them. The CDR3 extends over 16 amino acids. Looked up from germline, CDR1 is MNHEY and CDR2 is SVGEGT. The CDR3 coding sequence is TGTGCCAGCAGTACCCGGCAGGGAAGCAGCAATCAGCCCCAGCATTTT. It is translated as CASSTRQGSSNQPQHF.

V usage is TRBV7-3 and J usage is TRBJ2-5, with D unclear. CDR1 and CDR2 (germline): SGHTA, FQGTGA. Trimming shortened V by 5 bases and J by 4 bases, and 11 bases separated the two germline ends. The CDR3 is made up of 13 amino acids. In DNA form, the CDR3 reads TGTGCCAGCAGCATTTCGAGGTTAGAGACCCAGTACTTC. Amino acids: CASSISRLETQYF.

The chain recombines TRBV2 with TRBJ2-3; a possible D gene is TRBD1 (6 bases). V lost 5 bases to trimming and J lost 4 bases, with 13 bases between them. CDR1 is SNHLY and CDR2 is FYNNEI in the germline V gene. This CDR3 has 14 amino acids. Written as DNA, the CDR3 is TGTGCCAGCAGTCTCGACAGGTGGCCAGATACGCAGTATTTT. Translation: CASSLDRWPDTQYF. The full variable domain, completed using reference TRBV2 and TRBJ2-3, is EPEVTQTPSHQVTQMGQEVILRCVPISNHLYFYWYRQILGQKVEFLVSFYNNEISEKSEIFDDQFSVERPDGSNFTLKIRSTKLEDSAMYFCASSLDRWPDTQYFGPGTRLTVL.

The chain carries TRBV12-3 or TRBV12-4 and TRBJ1-1; TRBD1 matches 7 bases. V gave up 7 bases and J gave up 4 bases; unmatched junction bases: 3. The CDR3 is 12 residues long. CDR3 sequence: CASNSGGTEAFF. The CDR3 DNA reads as TGTGCCAGCAATTCAGGGGGCACTGAAGCTTTCTTT.

This clone was detected only once. The rearrangement uses TRBV7-2 and TRBJ2-5; tentatively, D is TRBD2 (7 bases). Trimming took off 5 bases at V and 5 bases at J, with 15 bases between the two ends. CDR1 and CDR2 (germline): SGHTA, FQGNSA. The CDR3 contains 14 residues. The CDR3 is CASSPRGGWETQYF. The CDR3 nucleotides are TGTGCCAGCAGCCCGAGGGGGGGGTGGGAGACCCAGTACTTC.

This clone has just one count. This chain connects TRBV28 to TRBJ2-7; no definite D call. The germline V gene encodes CDR1 MDHEN and CDR2 SYDVKM. The CDR3 totals 11 residues. Trimming removed 5 bases at V and 2 bases at J, with 4 bases between. DNA for the CDR3: TGTGCCAGCAGTGGAGCCTACGAGCAGTACTTC. Protein product: CASSGAYEQYF.

This chain links TRBV11-2 with TRBJ1-1; possible D gene TRBD1, 5 bases. The CDR3 is made up of 12 amino acids. Germline V CDR1 and CDR2: SGHAT, FQNNGV. V dropped 5 bases and J dropped 5 bases, with 9 bases sitting between them. CDR3 DNA: TGTGCCAGCAGCCTGACAGTTACTGAAGCTTTCTTT. The encoded protein is CASSLTVTEAFF. Supplemented by reference TRBV11-2 and TRBJ1-1, the full variable domain reads EAGVAQSPRYKIIEKRQSVAFWCNPISGHATLYWYQQILGQGPKLLIQFQNNGVVDDSQLPKDRFSAERLKGVDSTLKIQPAKLEDSAVYLCASSLTVTEAFFGQGTRLTVV.

V is TRBV9 and J is TRBJ1-3; TRBD1 matches 8 bases. The CDR3 length is 15 residues. The germline V gene has CDR1 SGDLS and CDR2 YYNGEE. The J segment lost 4 bases and the V segment lost 4 bases, leaving 7 bases of the junction unmatched. This CDR3 is CASSPTGAAGNTIYF. The CDR3 DNA follows: TGTGCCAGCAGCCCGACAGGGGCAGCCGGAAACACCATATATTTT.

This chain uses TRBV28 with TRBJ1-2; 8 nucleotides align to TRBD1. Germline lookup yields CDR1 MDHEN and CDR2 SYDVKM. The CDR3 totals 13 residues. J was trimmed by 7 bases and V by 4 bases; bases with no gene match: 5. Here the CDR3 DNA reads TGTGCCAGCAGTTCGGACAGGGCCGGTGGCTACACCTTC. It encodes CASSSDRAGGYTF.

The CDR3 is CALSGGQGDTQYF. As DNA, the CDR3 is TGTGCCCTATCAGGGGGCCAGGGAGATACGCAGTATTTT. The J gene is TRBJ2-3, the V gene TRBV30, with 8 bases fitting TRBD1. Germline V gives CDR1 GTSNPN, CDR2 SVGIG (reference sequence). Losses at the gene ends were 8 bases for V and 5 bases for J; bases not matched to a gene: 9. The CDR3 is made up of 13 amino acids.

The chain employs TRBV9 and TRBJ2-3; maybe TRBD1 (5 bases). This CDR3 is built from 14 residues. CDR1 is SGDLS and CDR2 is YYNGEE in the germline V gene. Trimming left V 4 bases short and J 2 bases short, with 11 bases between. The CDR3 region is CASSPQTATDTQYF. DNA for the CDR3: TGTGCCAGCAGCCCCCAGACAGCCACAGATACGCAGTATTTT. The full variable domain, with the rest looked up from reference TRBV9 and TRBJ2-3, is DSGVTQTPKHLITATGQRVTLRCSPRSGDLSVYWYQQSLDQGLQFLIQYYNGEERAKGNILERFSAQQFPDLHSELNLSSLELGDSALYFCASSPQTATDTQYFGPGTRLTVL.

The V call is TRBV19, the J call TRBJ2-7; 7 positions match TRBD2. The length of the CDR3 is 16 residues. Per the germline V gene, CDR1 is LNHDA and CDR2 is SQIVND (reference sequence). V was pared by 5 bases and J by 2 bases, with 12 bases of the junction left unmatched. The CDR3 reads CASSGEGGRRTYEQYF. The CDR3 DNA reads as TGTGCCAGTAGTGGGGAAGGCGGGAGAAGGACCTACGAGCAGTACTTC. The full variable domain, in which reference TRBV19 and TRBJ2-7 provide the parts outside the CDR3, is DGGITQSPKYLFRKEGQNVTLSCEQNLNHDAMYWYRQDPGQGLRLIYYSQIVNDFQKGDIAEGYSVSREKKESFPLTVTSAQKNPTAFYLCASSGEGGRRTYEQYFGPGTRLTVT.

This chain connects TRBV15 to TRBJ2-7; D is perhaps TRBD1 (6 bases). Germline CDR1 and CDR2: LNHNV and YYDKDF (reference sequence). The ends were cut back, 5 bases at V and 2 bases at J, with 13 bases in the middle. This CDR3 has 14 amino acids. CDR3 region: CATSGRNRAYEQYF. CDR3 DNA sequence: TGTGCCACCAGCGGTAGGAACAGGGCCTACGAGCAGTACTTC.

This clone has at least ten counts. CDR3 sequence (DNA): TGTGCCAGCAGTGAAGGGTCCGGAGGGAATCAGCCCCAGCATTTT. Amino acids: CASSEGSGGNQPQHF. The chain recombines TRBV6-1 with TRBJ1-5; no clear D gene. Germline V gives CDR1 MNHNS, CDR2 SASEGT. The CDR3 is made up of 15 amino acids. With 1 base removed from V and 4 bases from J, the gap between germline ends came to 11 bases.